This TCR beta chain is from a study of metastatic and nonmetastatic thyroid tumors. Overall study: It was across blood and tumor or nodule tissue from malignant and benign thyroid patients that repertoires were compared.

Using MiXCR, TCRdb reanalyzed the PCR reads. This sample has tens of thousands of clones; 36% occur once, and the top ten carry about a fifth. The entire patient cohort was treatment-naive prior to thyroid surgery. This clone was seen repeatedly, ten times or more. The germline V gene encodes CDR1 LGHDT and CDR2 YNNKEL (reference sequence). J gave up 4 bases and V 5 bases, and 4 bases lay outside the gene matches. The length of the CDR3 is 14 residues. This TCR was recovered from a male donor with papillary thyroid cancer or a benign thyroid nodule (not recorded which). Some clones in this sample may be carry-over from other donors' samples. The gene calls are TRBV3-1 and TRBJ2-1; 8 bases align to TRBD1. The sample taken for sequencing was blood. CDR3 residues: CASSKGTGYNEQFF. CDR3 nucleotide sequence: TGTGCCAGCAGCAAAGGGACAGGATACAATGAGCAGTTCTTC.